The 21 T cell receptor beta chains given below trace back to one sample, sequenced in a study of shared clonotypes between healthy human individuals. Generated by immunoSEQ multiplex PCR, the TCRdb table keeps only in-frame clones and is missing some. The sample lists over 950,000 clones; approximately 77% were seen once. The sequenced sample was memory CD4+ T cells from PBMCs. Subset specified: CD45RA-negative fraction. These receptors all stem from a young man in good health. Some clones in this sample may be carry-over from other donors' samples.

V usage is TRBV29-1 and J usage is TRBJ2-2; no clear D gene. V lost 7 bases and J 4 bases, leaving 16 bases between the germline ends. The CDR3 loop spans 14 amino acids. CDR1 is SQVTM, CDR2 ANQGSEA, per germline. The CDR3 sequence is CSAKGRLRTGELFF. For the CDR3, the DNA is TGCAGCGCCAAGGGCCGTCTCCGCACCGGGGAGCTGTTTTTT.

This clone came up a few times. CDR3 in amino acids: CASSLGQVDGYTF. The DNA of the CDR3 is TGTGCCAGCAGCCTAGGACAGGTGGATGGCTACACCTTC. This sequence joins TRBV6-1 and TRBJ1-2; 7 bases line up with TRBD1. The trim removed 6 bases at V and 6 bases at J, leaving 7 bases unmatched. The CDR3 is made up of 13 amino acids. Looked up from germline, CDR1 is MNHNS and CDR2 is SASEGT.

V and J are TRBV7-9 and TRBJ1-6; 8 bases line up with TRBD1. With V trimmed by 1 base and J by 9 bases, 2 bases remained unmatched. Germline V gene sequence: CDR1 SEHNR, CDR2 FQNEAQ (reference sequence). The CDR3 covers 14 residues. CDR3 residues: CASSLGQGSSPLHF. The CDR3 coding sequence is TGTGCCAGCAGCTTAGGACAGGGGAGTTCACCCCTCCACTTT. Based on the CDR3 plus reference TRBV7-9 and TRBJ1-6, the full variable domain is DTGVSQNPRHKITKRGQNVTFRCDPISEHNRLYWYRQTLGQGPEFLTYFQNEAQLEKSRLLSDRFSAERPKGSFSTLEIQRTEQGDSAMYLCASSLGQGSSPLHFGNGTRLTVT.

CDR3 amino acids: CASSLGTGYRTGELFF. In nucleotides, the CDR3 is TGTGCCAGCAGCTTAGGAACAGGGTATCGAACCGGGGAGCTGTTTTTT. The chain links TRBV7-2 to TRBJ2-2; tentative D call: TRBD1 (6 bases). The germline gives CDR1 SGHTA, CDR2 FQGNSA. This CDR3 has 16 amino acids. Between the trimmed V and J ends, which lost 1 base and 5 bases, there was a span of 14 bases.

The chain links TRBV25-1 to TRBJ2-5, with 9 bases fitting TRBD2. The CDR3 loop spans 16 amino acids. The germline CDR1 and CDR2 sequences are MGHDK and SYGVNS. V lost 2 bases and J lost 2; bases outside the gene matches: 6. CDR3 loop: CASSEGIAGEQETQYF. Written as DNA, the CDR3 is TGTGCCAGCAGTGAAGGTATAGCGGGGGAACAAGAGACCCAGTACTTC.

This chain links TRBV4-1 with TRBJ2-2; either TRBD1 or TRBD2 may fit D (5 bases each). This CDR3 is 15 amino acids long. Trimming removed 4 bases from V and 3 bases from J, with 12 bases in between. The germline V gene has CDR1 MGHRA and CDR2 YSYEKL. CDR3 in DNA: TGCGCCAGCAGCCCCTTCGAGGGGTACACCGGGGAGCTGTTTTTT. Protein product: CASSPFEGYTGELFF.

The chain links TRBV27 to TRBJ2-1; TRBD2 matches 12 bases. Germline V lookup: CDR1 MNHEY, CDR2 SMNVEV (reference sequence). J lost 7 bases, V lost 3 bases, and 10 bases had no gene match. The CDR3 is 17 residues long. The chain's CDR3 is CASSFTGLAGLGNEQFF. CDR3 bases: TGTGCCAGCAGTTTCACTGGACTAGCGGGGCTAGGGAATGAGCAGTTCTTC.

This clone was observed a handful of times. A much larger clone lies a single base off, so this may be a read error. It is likely a read error, because the conserved phenylalanine at the end of the CDR3 is missing. The chain joins TRBV4-2 to TRBJ1-2; 9 bases align to TRBD1. The CDR3 length is 16 residues. The J segment lost 5 bases and the V segment lost 0 bases, leaving 7 bases of the junction unmatched. Germline V CDR1 and CDR2: LGHNA, YNFKEQ. The CDR3 DNA follows: TGTGCCAGCAGCCAAGACTTTGGGGACAGGGATTATGGCTACACCGTC. This sequence encodes CASSQDFGDRDYGYTV.

V and J are TRBV5-1 and TRBJ2-7, with 7 bases aligning to TRBD2. The CDR3 contains 15 residues. Germline CDR1 and CDR2: SGHRS and YFSETQ. Trimming at V came to 1 base and at J to 2 bases, leaving 6 bases not matched to a gene. Here the CDR3 DNA reads TGCGCCAGCAGCTTGTCCCTTCGGGGGGCCTACGAGCAGTACTTC. Residues: CASSLSLRGAYEQYF.

V gene TRBV4-2 combines with J gene TRBJ1-1; possible D gene TRBD1, 5 bases. Per germline, CDR1 LGHNA and CDR2 YNFKEQ. Trimming took off 0 bases at V and 4 bases at J, with 12 bases between the two ends. The CDR3 sequence is 15 residues long. CDR3 in amino acids: CASSQEGADSTEAFF. The CDR3 DNA reads as TGTGCCAGCAGCCAAGAAGGGGCCGACTCCACTGAAGCTTTCTTT.

Points on this clone: Other DNA sequences in the same sample also yield this CDR3. Here the CDR3 reads CASSPSPSYEQYF. The CDR3 region has the DNA TGTGCCAGCTCACCGTCCCCCTCCTACGAGCAGTACTTC. The gene calls are TRBV18 and TRBJ2-7, with D unresolved. Germline CDR1 is KGHSH and CDR2 is LQKENI. V gave up 3 bases and J gave up 0 bases, with 6 bases separating them. The CDR3 spans 13 residues.

This rearrangement joins TRBV28 to TRBJ1-4, with TRBD1 as a possible D gene (5 bases). Trimming cost V 7 bases and J 4 bases, with 16 bases left between them. Germline V gives CDR1 MDHEN, CDR2 SYDVKM. The CDR3 runs to 15 residues. CDR3 loop: CASTPGGGINEKLFF. The CDR3 bases are TGTGCCAGCACCCCCGGGGGGGGTATTAATGAAAAACTGTTTTTT.

The chain couples TRBV7-9 to TRBJ1-5; D is perhaps TRBD1 (6 bases). CDR1 is SEHNR and CDR2 is FQNEAQ in the germline V gene (reference sequence). The V and J ends lost 3 bases and 4 bases respectively, with 25 bases between them. The CDR3 covers 19 residues. In DNA form, the CDR3 reads TGTGCCAGCAGCTTTTTCGGTACCGGGACCAAGGGGACAAATCAGCCCCAGCATTTT. Protein: CASSFFGTGTKGTNQPQHF.

The V call is TRBV6-1, the J call TRBJ2-7; no clear D. The germline CDR1 and CDR2 sequences are MNHNS and SASEGT. CDR3 length: 12 residues. V was shortened by 3 bases and J by 8 bases, with 11 bases between the two germline ends. This CDR3 reads CASSDWGSQQYF. In nucleotides, the CDR3 is TGTGCCAGCAGTGATTGGGGTTCGCAGCAGTACTTC.

The chain joins TRBV11-3 to TRBJ2-1; 14 nucleotides line up with TRBD2. This CDR3 contains 16 residues. From germline, CDR1 is SGHNT and CDR2 YENEEA. V shed 5 bases, J shed 7 bases, and the junction held 7 bases outside the gene matches. The DNA of the CDR3 is TGTGCCAGCAGCCCGGCTGGGACTAGCGGGAGTAATGAGCAGTTCTTC. Residues: CASSPAGTSGSNEQFF. Drawing the rest from reference TRBV11-3 and TRBJ2-1, the complete variable domain is EAGVVQSPRYKIIEKKQPVAFWCNPISGHNTLYWYLQNLGQGPELLIRYENEEAVDDSQLPKDRFSAERLKGVDSTLKIQPAELGDSAVYLCASSPAGTSGSNEQFFGPGTRLTVL.

This clone appeared once. The rearrangement uses TRBV14 and TRBJ2-4; TRBD1 aligns across 10 bases. This CDR3 spans 15 amino acids. Per germline, CDR1 SGHDN and CDR2 FVKESK. V shed 1 base and J 7 bases; nucleotides not matched to a gene: 4. CDR3: CASSQAGTGVNIQYF. DNA for the CDR3: TGTGCCAGCAGCCAAGCCGGGACAGGGGTTAACATTCAGTACTTC. The whole variable domain, filled in from reference TRBV14 and TRBJ2-4, reads EAGVTQFPSHSVIEKGQTVTLRCDPISGHDNLYWYRRVMGKEIKFLLHFVKESKQDESGMPNNRFLAERTGGTYSTLKVQPAELEDSGVYFCASSQAGTGVNIQYFGAGTRLSVL.

The chain is built from TRBV7-8 and TRBJ2-2; D not certain. This CDR3 is built from 17 residues. V was shortened by 3 bases and J by 2 bases, with 16 bases between the two germline ends. Germline V gives CDR1 SGHVS, CDR2 FQNEAQ. CDR3 sequence: CASSFRSATINTGELFF. The CDR3 bases are TGTGCCAGCAGCTTTAGGTCCGCCACAATAAACACCGGGGAGCTGTTTTTT.

This clone turned up a few times. The chain has TRBV18 and TRBJ1-1; possibly TRBD1 for D (5 bases). V was clipped by 4 bases and J by 0 bases, with 15 bases between them. The CDR3 length is 16 residues. The germline CDR1 and CDR2 sequences are KGHSH and LQKENI. This CDR3 is CASSQHPRAMNTEAFF. Written as DNA, the CDR3 is TGTGCCAGCTCACAACACCCCAGGGCTATGAACACTGAAGCTTTCTTT. Full variable domain (outside the CDR3, taken from reference TRBV18 and TRBJ1-1): NAGVMQNPRHLVRRRGQEARLRCSPMKGHSHVYWYRQLPEEGLKFMVYLQKENIIDESGMPKERFSAEFPKEGPSILRIQQVVRGDSAAYFCASSQHPRAMNTEAFFGQGTRLTVV.

This rearrangement joins TRBV4-3 to TRBJ2-7; 8 positions agree with TRBD2. The CDR3 sequence is 15 residues long. J gave up 0 bases and V 5 bases, and 6 bases lay outside the gene matches. Germline CDR1 and CDR2: LGHNA and YSLEER. The CDR3 nucleotides read TGCGCCAGCAGCGGCCAACTAGCGGCCTCCTACGAGCAGTACTTC. Its protein is CASSGQLAASYEQYF.

V gene TRBV7-9 combines with J gene TRBJ2-3; 7 bases fit TRBD2. The CDR3 extends over 16 amino acids. Germline loops: CDR1 SEHNR, CDR2 FQNEAQ (reference sequence). The ends lost 1 base at V and 1 base at J; junction bases unmatched: 5. CDR3: CASSLGLADRTDTQYF. The CDR3 DNA sequence: TGTGCCAGCAGCTTAGGGCTAGCGGATCGCACAGATACGCAGTATTTT.

The rearrangement links TRBV2 to TRBJ2-1, with TRBD2 matching 11 bases. CDR1 and CDR2 from the germline V gene are SNHLY and FYNNEI. V shed 1 base and J 7 bases; nucleotides not matched to a gene: 12. The CDR3 has 18 residues. CDR3 protein: CASSEGWLAGGQGNEQFF. CDR3 coding DNA: TGTGCCAGCAGTGAAGGGTGGCTAGCGGGAGGTCAGGGGAATGAGCAGTTCTTC.